The 24 T cell receptor beta chains presented below share a single source sample, sequenced in a study of T cell repertoires in cytomegalovirus infection. For these receptors, no antigen is known. TCRdb reanalysed the reads using MiXCR and keeps one entry per CDR3 protein. Here the sample spans approximately 470,000 distinct CDR3 sequences, approximately 42% being singletons. Sequences were derived from cultured PBMCs, sampled from culture after CMV antigen stimulation. Receptors were obtained from a human donor in good health (CMV status not recorded). Some clones in this sample may be carry-over from other donors' samples.

This clonotype was counted only a few times. The chain has TRBV6-6 and TRBJ2-7; the D call may be TRBD1 or TRBD2 (6 bases each). Germline V CDR1 and CDR2: MNHNY, SVGAGI (reference sequence). Deletions cut 5 bases from V and 0 bases from J, with 11 bases between. The CDR3 consists of 14 residues. CDR3 in DNA: TGTGCCAGCAGTGGGGGGCCCAGCTCCTACGAGCAGTACTTC. Its protein is CASSGGPSSYEQYF.

The chain employs TRBV7-9 and TRBJ2-3; a possible D gene is TRBD2 (5 bases). The V end was cut by 0 bases, the J end by 4 bases, with 11 bases between. The length of the CDR3 is 15 residues. CDR1 is SEHNR, CDR2 FQNEAQ, per germline (reference sequence). CDR3 sequence: CASSLARVTADTQYF. The CDR3 nucleotides read TGTGCCAGCAGCTTAGCGCGGGTCACGGCAGATACGCAGTATTTT.

The chain uses TRBV5-4 and TRBJ2-3; tentatively, D is TRBD1 (6 bases). Germline CDR1 reads SGHNT; CDR2 reads YYREEE (reference sequence). The V end was cut by 4 bases, the J end by 3 bases, with 18 bases between. This CDR3 is 16 amino acids long. The CDR3, as DNA: TGTGCCAGCAGCATCCTACAGGGTACGATGACAGATACGCAGTATTTT. Its protein is CASSILQGTMTDTQYF.

The chain combines TRBV7-6 with TRBJ1-6, with no clear D. V was cut by 4 bases and J by 14 bases, with 15 bases left in between. This CDR3 contains 13 residues. The V gene's germline CDR1 is SGHVS and CDR2 FNYEAQ. In DNA, the CDR3 is TGTGCCAGCAGCTCCATAGGACCCCTCACCCTCCACTTT. It codes for CASSSIGPLTLHF.

This clonotype was seen a few times. V gene TRBV7-2 combines with J gene TRBJ2-1; D perhaps matches TRBD2 (6 bases). Trimming took off 5 bases at V and 7 bases at J, with 15 bases between the two ends. Germline V gene sequence: CDR1 SGHTA, CDR2 FQGNSA. CDR3 length: 14 amino acids. CDR3 DNA sequence: TGTGCCAGCAGCCGGGACTTTTCTTCTAATGAGCAGTTCTTC. As protein: CASSRDFSSNEQFF.

This clonotype was detected only a few times. J is TRBJ2-5 and V is TRBV5-1; D may be TRBD1 (6 bases). Trimming shortened V by 0 bases and J by 2 bases, and 14 bases separated the two germline ends. This CDR3 is 16 amino acids long. From germline, CDR1 is SGHRS and CDR2 YFSETQ. This CDR3 is CASSLGGTPPQETQYF. The CDR3 DNA sequence: TGCGCCAGCAGCTTGGGGGGGACACCCCCACAAGAGACCCAGTACTTC.

This clonotype has just a few counts. This chain links TRBV7-2 with TRBJ2-3; TRBD2 is a possible D gene (6 bases). The CDR3 runs 19 residues. With 1 base removed from V and 8 bases from J, the gap between germline ends came to 28 bases. Germline V gene data show CDR1 as SGHTA and CDR2 as FQGNSA. The CDR3 is CASSLDFFGREEEEGTQYF. The CDR3 nucleotides read TGTGCCAGCAGCTTAGATTTTTTCGGCAGGGAGGAGGAGGAGGGTACGCAGTATTTT.

In its sample, this clonotype was seen a few times. The V call is TRBV15, the J call TRBJ1-4, with 9 bases aligning to TRBD1. V shed 6 bases and J 0 bases; nucleotides not matched to a gene: 5. CDR1 and CDR2 from the germline V gene are LNHNV and YYDKDF (reference sequence). This CDR3 has 16 amino acids. The CDR3 DNA sequence: TGTGCCACCAGGAGGGACAGGGTTGCAACTAATGAAAAACTGTTTTTT. Translation gives CATRRDRVATNEKLFF. The variable domain in full, with the rest retrieved from reference TRBV15 and TRBJ1-4, is DAMVIQNPRYQVTQFGKPVTLSCSQTLNHNVMYWYQQKSSQAPKLLFHYYDKDFNNEADTPDNFQSRRPNTSFCFLDIRSPGLGDTAMYLCATRRDRVATNEKLFFGSGTQLSVL.

This rearrangement joins TRBV7-6 to TRBJ1-1; D is possibly TRBD1 (5 bases). The CDR3 spans 14 residues. V was cut by 0 bases and J by 6 bases, with 11 bases left in between. Germline V gives CDR1 SGHVS, CDR2 FNYEAQ. The CDR3 region has the DNA TGTGCCAGCAGCTTAGCGCATGGGGCGGCTGAAGCTTTCTTT. Its translation is CASSLAHGAAEAFF.

This clonotype was recorded a few times. This chain uses TRBV12-3 or TRBV12-4 with TRBJ2-5; 9 bases match TRBD1. CDR3 length: 14 residues. The V segment lost 5 bases and the J segment 2 bases; nucleotides outside the gene matches: 3. The CDR3 bases are TGTGCCAGCAGTCGGGACAGGGATCAAGAGACCCAGTACTTC. Its protein is CASSRDRDQETQYF.

This chain links TRBV7-6 with TRBJ2-1, with D perhaps being TRBD1 or TRBD2 (6 bases each). V lost 2 bases to trimming and J lost 9 bases, with 14 bases between them. CDR1 and CDR2 (germline): SGHVS, FNYEAQ. The CDR3 totals 14 residues. CDR3 in DNA: TGTGCCAGCAGCTTAAGCAGGGGAGGAGGTGAGCAGTTCTTC. Translating gives CASSLSRGGGEQFF.

This chain connects TRBV4-1 to TRBJ1-2; no clear D. The CDR3 has 14 residues. Germline values: CDR1 MGHRA, CDR2 YSYEKL. Trimming stripped 2 bases from V and 7 bases from J, with 14 bases between. This chain's CDR3 is CASSQPVRNSGYTF. In DNA form, the CDR3 reads TGCGCCAGCAGCCAACCGGTCAGGAATAGTGGCTACACCTTC.

The genes are TRBV6-5 and TRBJ1-2, with D possibly being TRBD1 (6 bases). The CDR3 length is 12 residues. Germline values: CDR1 MNHEY, CDR2 SVGAGI. Trimming took 6 bases from V and 6 from J, leaving 11 bases between them. CDR3: CASRGAANGYTF. CDR3 nucleotides: TGTGCCAGCAGGGGGGCAGCCAATGGCTACACCTTC.

This chain uses TRBV2 with TRBJ2-1; D unresolved. V gave up 8 bases and J gave up 4 bases, with 9 bases separating them. The CDR3 has 12 amino acids. The germline V gene has CDR1 SNHLY and CDR2 FYNNEI. The CDR3, as DNA: TGTGCCAGCGGTAGGGATTACAATGAGCAGTTCTTC. Translation gives CASGRDYNEQFF.

The V gene is TRBV23-1, the J gene TRBJ2-3; maybe TRBD1 (6 bases). TRBV23-1 is flagged as an ORF with uncertain function. Between the trimmed V and J ends, which lost 4 bases and 0 bases, there was a span of 17 bases. This CDR3 is 17 amino acids long. This CDR3 is CASSPKPRDTSTDTQYF. CDR3 bases: TGCGCCAGCAGTCCGAAGCCCCGGGACACAAGCACAGATACGCAGTATTTT.

This CDR3 reads CASSLSPRAENTEAFF. The CDR3 coding sequence is TGTGCCAGCAGCTTATCCCCCAGGGCGGAGAACACTGAAGCTTTCTTT. The genes are TRBV7-2 and TRBJ1-1, with D possibly TRBD1 on 5 matching bases. Germline V gene sequence: CDR1 SGHTA, CDR2 FQGNSA. The CDR3 has 16 residues. Trimming pared 2 bases from V and 1 base from J, leaving 14 bases between.

This sequence joins TRBV7-2 and TRBJ1-6; 9 bases match TRBD1. CDR3 length: 16 residues. V trimming: 4 bases; J trimming: 7 bases; junction bases outside the gene matches: 8. Per the germline V gene, CDR1 is SGHTA and CDR2 is FQGNSA. The CDR3 is CASSSRRTGDNSPLHF. The CDR3 DNA sequence: TGTGCCAGCAGCTCCAGACGGACAGGGGACAATTCACCCCTCCACTTT.

This clonotype was seen once. The rearrangement joins TRBV2 to TRBJ1-2; maybe TRBD1 (6 bases). The CDR3 is 12 residues long. Trimming removed 6 bases at V and 5 bases at J, with 10 bases between. Per germline, CDR1 SNHLY and CDR2 FYNNEI. CDR3 DNA sequence: TGTGCCAGCAGAGACCAGGGGTATGGCTACACCTTC. Its translation is CASRDQGYGYTF. Full variable domain (missing parts from reference TRBV2 and TRBJ1-2): EPEVTQTPSHQVTQMGQEVILRCVPISNHLYFYWYRQILGQKVEFLVSFYNNEISEKSEIFDDQFSVERPDGSNFTLKIRSTKLEDSAMYFCASRDQGYGYTFGSGTRLTVV.

There are a few counts of this clonotype. This chain joins TRBV12-3 or TRBV12-4 and TRBJ2-3; 9 bases map to TRBD2. The CDR3 covers 16 residues. Unmatched junction bases numbered 5, after V lost 4 bases and J lost 0 bases. Here the CDR3 reads CASSSSGGSSTDTQYF. Here the CDR3 DNA reads TGTGCCAGCAGTTCAAGCGGGGGGTCCAGCACAGATACGCAGTATTTT.

J is TRBJ1-3 and V is TRBV10-3, with D unclear. Germline CDR1 is ENHRY and CDR2 is SYGVKD. Deletions cut 4 bases from V and 6 bases from J, with 10 bases between. This CDR3 comprises 13 residues. The CDR3 spells CAISVGELNTIYF. CDR3 nucleotides: TGTGCCATCAGTGTTGGAGAGCTAAACACCATATATTTT.

This rearrangement joins TRBV10-3 to TRBJ2-3; weak D call: TRBD2 (6 bases). The CDR3 has 14 amino acids. Germline V gene data show CDR1 as ENHRY and CDR2 as SYGVKD. With 6 bases removed from V and 2 bases from J, the gap between germline ends came to 12 bases. CDR3 loop: CAIRSSGTTDTQYF. The CDR3 DNA sequence: TGTGCCATCAGGAGTAGCGGAACCACAGATACGCAGTATTTT.

The sample holds a few counts of this clonotype. The chain has TRBV6-1 and TRBJ2-7, with D hard to call. Germline CDR1 MNHNS, CDR2 SASEGT. The CDR3 covers 10 residues. Trimming stripped 7 bases from V and 4 bases from J, with 5 bases between. The CDR3 DNA sequence: TGTGCCAGCAATAATTACGAGCAGTACTTC. It specifies CASNNYEQYF.

Only a few counts were recorded for this clonotype. The gene calls are TRBV7-2 and TRBJ1-5; no definite D call. The germline V gene has CDR1 SGHTA and CDR2 FQGNSA. The CDR3 length is 14 residues. Trimming removed 4 bases at V and 8 bases at J, with 15 bases between. The CDR3 nucleotides are TGTGCCAGCAGCTCCAGACTGGGAAACGAGCCCCAGCATTTT. Protein: CASSSRLGNEPQHF. Variable domain in full (rest from reference TRBV7-2 and TRBJ1-5): GAGVSQSPSNKVTEKGKDVELRCDPISGHTALYWYRQSLGQGLEFLIYFQGNSAPDKSGLPSDRFSAERTGGSVSTLTIQRTQQEDSAVYLCASSSRLGNEPQHFGDGTRLSIL.

This clonotype occurred a few times. The rearrangement links TRBV7-2 to TRBJ2-1; 9 bases align to TRBD2. The CDR3 contains 14 residues. Per germline, CDR1 SGHTA and CDR2 FQGNSA. The J segment lost 10 bases and the V segment lost 5 bases, leaving 9 bases of the junction unmatched. The CDR3 coding sequence is TGTGCCAGCAGCCGAAATGTAGGACTAGCGGAGCAGTTCTTC. It codes for CASSRNVGLAEQFF.